This T cell receptor (beta chain) was sequenced in a study of T-cell memory formation after mild COVID-19. Turning to the study itself: TCR clusters largely stayed donor specific. General study findings and limits: Still unconfirmed is whether the second-wave clones peaking on day 37 recognized SARS-CoV-2. Clones that contracted from day 15 to 85 had balanced CD4/CD8; later expanders were CD4+ biased.

V shed 2 bases and J shed 8 bases, with 10 bases lying between them. CDR3 size: 12 residues. Looked up from germline, CDR1 is SGHRS and CDR2 is YFSETQ. Of note for this clonotype: Antigen specificity is unknown.

Constant-segment-primed 5'RACE gave TCR alpha and TCR beta cDNA libraries with sample barcodes and UMIs. TCRdb fed the 5' RACE reads into MiXCR, producing one record per CDR3 protein. The sample lists 270,000 or so distinct CDR3 sequences; around 17% were seen once. Specimen: PBMCs or a T cell subset sorted from them (not recorded which). The chain has TRBV5-1 and TRBJ1-2; D unresolved. The receptor's source is a man aged 18 to 30 who had mild COVID-19 (a few samples of this study predate the infection). Cell type and time point are not known. The CDR3 spells CASSFRFEGYTF. Written as DNA, the CDR3 is TGCGCCAGCAGCTTCCGTTTTGAGGGCTACACCTTC.